This T cell receptor beta chain came from a study of cytomegalovirus exposure and HLA in healthy donors. 13 Jbeta primers and 60 Vbeta primers were used for the PCR. The table came from immunoSEQ multiplex PCR; TCRdb's copy has only in-frame clones and leaves some out. The data contain more than 50,000 clones, 75% of them singletons. With respect to this clone: The antigen is unknown.

Study results and caveats: A further, later analysis showed that HLA-associated TCR beta chains (compared with equally common others) were more clonally expanded.

Source material: PBMCs. The receptor's source is a woman aged 40 to 55 in good health and CMV-seropositive.

The CDR3 DNA sequence: TGCGCCAGCAGTCAATCTAGCGGGGGCTTATACGAGCAGTACTTC. It translates to CASSQSSGGLYEQYF. The chain joins TRBV23-1 to TRBJ2-7, with 9 positions matching TRBD2. TRBV23-1 is an ORF, and what it does is uncertain. The CDR3 sequence is 15 residues long. Trimming removed 0 bases from V and 4 bases from J; junction bases left unmatched: 4.